These 17 T cell receptor beta chains were sequenced from one sample in a study of cytomegalovirus exposure and HLA in healthy donors. PCR used 60 Vbeta primers and 13 Jbeta primers. The table came from immunoSEQ multiplex PCR; TCRdb's copy has only in-frame clones and leaves some out. The sample comprises fewer than 200,000 clones, about four fifths of which are singletons, and roughly 1.5% rests with the top ten. Specimen: PBMCs. Receptors were obtained from a male donor in good health and CMV-seronegative.

This clone was detected only once. The V and J genes are TRBV27 and TRBJ1-6; 8 nucleotides align to TRBD1. Germline trimming cut 5 bases from V and 10 bases from J; bases unmatched to any gene: 7. Germline loops: CDR1 MNHEY, CDR2 SMNVEV (reference sequence). The length of the CDR3 is 14 residues. The CDR3 nucleotides read TGTGCCAGCAGTGACAGGGGTGGTTGGTCACCCCTCCACTTT. This translates into CASSDRGGWSPLHF.

This sequence joins TRBV30 and TRBJ1-1, with D perhaps TRBD1 (5 bases). V gave up 0 bases and J gave up 5 bases, with 13 bases separating them. In germline, CDR1 is GTSNPN, CDR2 SVGIG (reference sequence). The CDR3 spans 14 residues. The DNA of the CDR3 is TGTGCCTGGAGTGTGGGCAGGGAAGAAACTGAAGCTTTCTTT. Protein sequence: CAWSVGREETEAFF.

The chain is built from TRBV6-4 and TRBJ2-3, with TRBD2 matching over 12 bases. The CDR3 is 18 residues long. J lost 3 bases, V lost 0 bases, and 7 bases had no gene match. Germline V gene lookup returns CDR1 MRHNA and CDR2 SNTAGT. CDR3 DNA: TGTGCCAGCAGTGACTCCCCTAGCGGGGGGGGCGGGACAGATACGCAGTATTTT. This translates into CASSDSPSGGGGTDTQYF.

The chain joins TRBV6-6 to TRBJ1-6; 7 nucleotides line up with TRBD1. Germline CDR1 is MNHNY and CDR2 is SVGAGI (reference sequence). The CDR3 is 14 amino acids. Unmatched junction bases numbered 9, after V lost 7 bases and J lost 9 bases. CDR3 amino acids: CASISQGEGSPLHF. The DNA of the CDR3 is TGTGCCAGCATAAGTCAGGGGGAAGGTTCACCCCTCCACTTT.

This chain joins TRBV6-4 and TRBJ2-6; D gene uncertain. V shed 5 bases and J shed 0 bases, with 11 bases lying between them. Germline CDR1 is MRHNA and CDR2 is SNTAGT. The CDR3 extends over 16 amino acids. The CDR3 is CASSIFPGSGANVLTF. The CDR3 region has the DNA TGTGCCAGCAGTATCTTTCCGGGCTCTGGGGCCAACGTCCTGACTTTC.

CDR3 in amino acids: CASSQEGNTEAFF. The CDR3 nucleotides read TGTGCCAGCAGTCAGGAAGGGAACACTGAAGCTTTCTTT. The rearrangement joins TRBV25-1 to TRBJ1-1; D gene unclear. This CDR3 comprises 13 residues. CDR1 is MGHDK and CDR2 is SYGVNS in the germline V gene. V lost 5 bases to trimming and J lost 1 base, with 8 bases between them.

The V gene is TRBV7-6, the J gene TRBJ1-1; tentatively, D is TRBD1 (5 bases). This CDR3 comprises 19 residues. V gave up 4 bases and J gave up 0 bases, with 24 bases separating them. Germline V lookup: CDR1 SGHVS, CDR2 FNYEAQ. CDR3 sequence: CASSSHDSSGVGLNTEAFF. Here the CDR3 DNA reads TGTGCCAGCAGCTCGCACGACAGTAGCGGGGTAGGATTGAACACTGAAGCTTTCTTT.

The chain couples TRBV29-1 to TRBJ2-2; 10 positions agree with TRBD1. The CDR3 has 17 residues. The germline CDR1 and CDR2 sequences are SQVTM and ANQGSEA. Trimming took 0 bases from V and 7 from J; bases not matched to a gene: 11. For the CDR3, the DNA is TGCAGCGTTGAAGATTTAAGGCCGGGACAGGGGCACGGGGAGCTGTTTTTT. Amino acid sequence: CSVEDLRPGQGHGELFF.

V and J are TRBV11-1 and TRBJ2-4, with D unresolved. The CDR3 totals 12 residues. V lost 5 bases to trimming and J lost 8 bases, with 10 bases between them. The germline gives CDR1 SGHAT, CDR2 FQDESV (reference sequence). The CDR3 DNA sequence: TGTGCCAGCAGCCACGGTGTGGACATTCAGTACTTC. Amino acids: CASSHGVDIQYF.

This clone was detected a few times. The junction does not match germline at one end; this may be a read error. The CDR3 nucleotides are TGTTCCAGCAGCTCTCAAAGCGAGACCCTCCACTTT. This sequence encodes CSSSSQSETLHF. This rearrangement joins TRBV7-9 to TRBJ1-6; no definite D call. Germline values: CDR1 SEHNR, CDR2 FQNEAQ (reference sequence). The CDR3 consists of 12 residues.

The chain employs TRBV5-1 and TRBJ1-2; D gene ambiguous. Trimming left V 0 bases short and J 7 bases short, with 7 bases between. The germline V gene has CDR1 SGHRS and CDR2 YFSETQ. The CDR3 length is 12 residues. Written as DNA, the CDR3 is TGCGCCAGCAGCTTGGAGCGGGGTGGCTACACCTTC. Encoded protein: CASSLERGGYTF.

The J gene is TRBJ2-7, the V gene TRBV29-1, with 8 nucleotides matching TRBD1. Germline V lookup: CDR1 SQVTM, CDR2 ANQGSEA. Germline trimming cut 5 bases from V and 4 bases from J; bases unmatched to any gene: 10. This CDR3 spans 14 amino acids. The CDR3 loop is CSVIPPQGAYEQYF. CDR3 nucleotides: TGCAGCGTTATTCCCCCGCAGGGGGCATACGAGCAGTACTTC.

The rearrangement links TRBV7-9 to TRBJ2-7; 13 bases match TRBD2. The V segment lost 11 bases and the J segment 2 bases; nucleotides outside the gene matches: 9. Germline loops: CDR1 SEHNR, CDR2 FQNEAQ (reference sequence). CDR3 length: 15 residues. The CDR3 loop reads CALAFTSGGAYEQYF. CDR3 bases: TGTGCCCTAGCTTTCACTAGCGGGGGGGCCTACGAGCAGTACTTC.

On this clone itself: Other DNA sequences in this sample translate to the same CDR3. The chain joins TRBV19 to TRBJ1-1; possibly TRBD1 for D (5 bases). Trimming removed 2 bases from V and 6 bases from J, with 10 bases in between. CDR3 length: 13 residues. Germline assignment: CDR1 LNHDA and CDR2 SQIVND (reference sequence). The CDR3 coding sequence is TGTGCCAGTAGTATATGGGGGGGGGCTGAAGCTTTCTTT. Its translation: CASSIWGGAEAFF.

V and J are TRBV10-2 and TRBJ1-1, with 9 bases identical to TRBD1. Germline-derived CDR1 and CDR2 are WSHSY and SAAADI. This CDR3 spans 18 amino acids. The trim removed 4 bases at V and 1 base at J, leaving 13 bases unmatched. CDR3 protein: CASSGAGTGRVGNTEAFF. The CDR3 DNA reads as TGCGCCAGCAGTGGAGCCGGGACAGGGAGGGTGGGGAACACTGAAGCTTTCTTT.

V and J are TRBV9 and TRBJ2-7; 9 positions agree with TRBD2. J lost 4 bases, V lost 2 bases, and 10 bases had no gene match. Germline CDR1 SGDLS, CDR2 YYNGEE. The CDR3 is 16 amino acids. CDR3 in amino acids: CASSVGHAGGRYEQYF. The CDR3 DNA reads TGTGCCAGCAGCGTCGGCCATGCGGGGGGGCGGTACGAGCAGTACTTC.

Concerning this clone itself: Relative to the germline gene, one junction end is altered; a read error may explain this. The chain carries TRBV7-9 and TRBJ2-7; D perhaps matches TRBD2 (5 bases). Germline V lookup: CDR1 SEHNR, CDR2 FQNEAQ (reference sequence). CDR3 size: 14 residues. The CDR3 DNA is TGTGCCAGCAGCCTAGCTACGGTGGAGAACGAGCAGTACTTC. It codes for CASSLATVENEQYF.